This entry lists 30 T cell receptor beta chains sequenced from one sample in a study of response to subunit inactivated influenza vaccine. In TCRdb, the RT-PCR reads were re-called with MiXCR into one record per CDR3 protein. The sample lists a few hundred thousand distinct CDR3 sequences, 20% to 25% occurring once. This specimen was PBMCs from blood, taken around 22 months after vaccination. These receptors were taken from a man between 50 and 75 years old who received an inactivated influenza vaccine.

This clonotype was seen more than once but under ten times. The CDR3 nucleotides are TGTGCCAGCAGCTTCGGGACTAGCGGGGGTACCGGGGAGCTGTTTTTT. It encodes CASSFGTSGGTGELFF. The V call is TRBV27, the J call TRBJ2-2; 14 positions match TRBD2. Germline V lookup: CDR1 MNHEY, CDR2 SMNVEV (reference sequence). The J segment lost 5 bases and the V segment lost 6 bases, leaving 5 bases of the junction unmatched. The CDR3 runs to 16 residues.

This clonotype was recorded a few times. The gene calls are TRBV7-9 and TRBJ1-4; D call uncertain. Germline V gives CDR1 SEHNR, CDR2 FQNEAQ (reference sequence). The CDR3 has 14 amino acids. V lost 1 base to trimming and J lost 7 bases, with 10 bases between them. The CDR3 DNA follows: TGTGCCAGCAGCTTAGACAGACTCGGTGAAAAACTGTTTTTT. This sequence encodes CASSLDRLGEKLFF.

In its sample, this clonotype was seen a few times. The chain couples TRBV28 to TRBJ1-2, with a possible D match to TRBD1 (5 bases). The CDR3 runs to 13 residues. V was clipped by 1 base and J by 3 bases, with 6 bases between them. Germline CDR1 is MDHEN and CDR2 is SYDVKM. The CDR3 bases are TGTGCCAGCAGTTTATCACAGGACTATGGCTACACCTTC. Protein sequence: CASSLSQDYGYTF.

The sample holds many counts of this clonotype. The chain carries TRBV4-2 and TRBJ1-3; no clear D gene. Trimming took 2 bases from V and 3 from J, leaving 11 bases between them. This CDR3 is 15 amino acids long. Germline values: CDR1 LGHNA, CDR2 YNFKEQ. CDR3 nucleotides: TGTGCCAGCAGCCAACCTCCCCTTGGTGGAAACACCATATATTTT. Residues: CASSQPPLGGNTIYF.

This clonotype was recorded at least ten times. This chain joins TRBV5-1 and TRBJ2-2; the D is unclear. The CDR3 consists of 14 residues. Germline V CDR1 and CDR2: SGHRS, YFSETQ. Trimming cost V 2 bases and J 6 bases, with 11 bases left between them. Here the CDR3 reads CASSFTGYSGELFF. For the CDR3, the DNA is TGCGCCAGCAGCTTTACCGGGTATTCCGGGGAGCTGTTTTTT.

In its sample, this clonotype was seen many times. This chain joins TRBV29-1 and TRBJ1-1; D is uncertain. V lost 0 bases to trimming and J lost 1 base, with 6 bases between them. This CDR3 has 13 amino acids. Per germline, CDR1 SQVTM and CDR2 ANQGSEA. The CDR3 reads CSVEDGANTEAFF. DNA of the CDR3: TGCAGCGTTGAAGACGGAGCGAACACTGAAGCTTTCTTT.

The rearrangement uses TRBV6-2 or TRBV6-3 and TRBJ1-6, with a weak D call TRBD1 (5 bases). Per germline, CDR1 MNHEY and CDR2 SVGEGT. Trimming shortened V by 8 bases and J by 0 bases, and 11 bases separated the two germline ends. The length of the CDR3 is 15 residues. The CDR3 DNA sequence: TGTGCCAGCTGGAAGGGGAGCTCCTATAATTCACCCCTCCACTTT. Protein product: CASWKGSSYNSPLHF.

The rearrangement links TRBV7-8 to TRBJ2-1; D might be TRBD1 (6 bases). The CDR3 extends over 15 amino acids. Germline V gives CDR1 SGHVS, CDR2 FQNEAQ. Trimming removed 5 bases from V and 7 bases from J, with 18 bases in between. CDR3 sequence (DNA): TGTGCCAGCAGCGTCGAATCGATAGGGGGAAATGAGCAGTTCTTC. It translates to CASSVESIGGNEQFF.

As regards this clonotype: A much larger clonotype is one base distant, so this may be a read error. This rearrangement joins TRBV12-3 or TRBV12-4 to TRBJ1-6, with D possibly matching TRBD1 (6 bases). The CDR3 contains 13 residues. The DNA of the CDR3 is TGTGCCAGCAGTTCGGACAGAAATTCACCCCTCCAATTT. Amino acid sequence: CASSSDRNSPLQF.

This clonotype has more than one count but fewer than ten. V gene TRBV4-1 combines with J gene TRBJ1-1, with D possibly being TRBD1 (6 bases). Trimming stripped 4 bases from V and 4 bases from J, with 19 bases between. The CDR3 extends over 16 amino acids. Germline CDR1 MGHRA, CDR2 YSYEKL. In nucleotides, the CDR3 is TGCGCCAGCAGCCCGGTTGGGGGGGCGCGGGTCACTGAAGCTTTCTTT. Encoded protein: CASSPVGGARVTEAFF.

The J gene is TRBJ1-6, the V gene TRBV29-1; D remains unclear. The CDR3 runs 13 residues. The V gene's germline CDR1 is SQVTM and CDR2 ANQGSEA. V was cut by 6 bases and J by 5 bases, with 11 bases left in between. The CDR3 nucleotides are TGCAGCGTGACAATGGGGAATAATTCACCCCTCCACTTT. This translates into CSVTMGNNSPLHF.

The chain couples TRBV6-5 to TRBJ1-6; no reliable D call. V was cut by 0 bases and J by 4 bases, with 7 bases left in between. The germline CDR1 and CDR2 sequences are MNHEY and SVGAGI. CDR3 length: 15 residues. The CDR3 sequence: CASSYSNGYNSPLHF. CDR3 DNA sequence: TGTGCCAGCAGTTACTCCAACGGATATAATTCACCCCTCCACTTT.

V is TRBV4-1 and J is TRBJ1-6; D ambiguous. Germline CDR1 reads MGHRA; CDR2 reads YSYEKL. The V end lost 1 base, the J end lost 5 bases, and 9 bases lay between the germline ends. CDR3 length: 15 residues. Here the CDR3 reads CASSQVGLDNSPLHF. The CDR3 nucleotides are TGCGCCAGCAGCCAAGTGGGGTTAGATAATTCACCCCTCCACTTT.

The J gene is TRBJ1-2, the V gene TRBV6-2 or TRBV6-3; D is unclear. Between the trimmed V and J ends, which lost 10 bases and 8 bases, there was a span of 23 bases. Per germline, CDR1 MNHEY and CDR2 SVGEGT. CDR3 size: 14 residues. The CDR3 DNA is TGTGCCACCTATTCCTGGGCCCTGAGGAGCGGCTACACCTTC. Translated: CATYSWALRSGYTF.

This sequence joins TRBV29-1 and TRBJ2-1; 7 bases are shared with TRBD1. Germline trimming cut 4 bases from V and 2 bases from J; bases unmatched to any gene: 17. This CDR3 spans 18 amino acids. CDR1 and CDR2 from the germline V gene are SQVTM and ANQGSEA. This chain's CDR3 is CSVVGHWGVRGPYNEQFF. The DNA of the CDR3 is TGCAGCGTTGTAGGTCATTGGGGTGTGAGGGGGCCCTACAATGAGCAGTTCTTC.

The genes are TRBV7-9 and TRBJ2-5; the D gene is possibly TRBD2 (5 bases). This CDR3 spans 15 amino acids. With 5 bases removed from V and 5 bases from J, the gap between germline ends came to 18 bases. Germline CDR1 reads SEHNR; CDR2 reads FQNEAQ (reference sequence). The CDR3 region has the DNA TGTGCCAGCAGCCGACTTCGAGAGGGATGGGAGACCCAGTACTTC. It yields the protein CASSRLREGWETQYF.

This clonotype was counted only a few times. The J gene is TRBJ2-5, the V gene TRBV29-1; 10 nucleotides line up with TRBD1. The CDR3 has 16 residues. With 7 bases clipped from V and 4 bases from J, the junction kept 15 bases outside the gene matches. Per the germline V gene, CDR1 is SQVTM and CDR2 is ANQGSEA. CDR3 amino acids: CSAAILTGDRGETQYF. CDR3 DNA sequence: TGCAGCGCCGCTATCCTCACAGGGGACAGGGGAGAGACCCAGTACTTC.

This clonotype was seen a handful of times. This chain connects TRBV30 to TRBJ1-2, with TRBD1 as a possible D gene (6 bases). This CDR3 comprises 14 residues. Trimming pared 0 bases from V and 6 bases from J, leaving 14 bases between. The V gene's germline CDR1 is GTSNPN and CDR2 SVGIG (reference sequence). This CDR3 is CAWSVGRGAHGYTF. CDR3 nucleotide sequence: TGTGCCTGGAGTGTTGGCCGGGGGGCCCATGGCTACACCTTC.

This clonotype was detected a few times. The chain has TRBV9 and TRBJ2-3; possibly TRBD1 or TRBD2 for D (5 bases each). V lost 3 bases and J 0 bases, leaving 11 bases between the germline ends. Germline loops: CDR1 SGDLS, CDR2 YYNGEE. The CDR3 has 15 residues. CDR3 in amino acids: CASSGRAGSTDTQYF. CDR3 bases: TGTGCCAGCAGCGGGCGGGCAGGGAGCACAGATACGCAGTATTTT. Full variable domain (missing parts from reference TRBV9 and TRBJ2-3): DSGVTQTPKHLITATGQRVTLRCSPRSGDLSVYWYQQSLDQGLQFLIQYYNGEERAKGNILERFSAQQFPDLHSELNLSSLELGDSALYFCASSGRAGSTDTQYFGPGTRLTVL.

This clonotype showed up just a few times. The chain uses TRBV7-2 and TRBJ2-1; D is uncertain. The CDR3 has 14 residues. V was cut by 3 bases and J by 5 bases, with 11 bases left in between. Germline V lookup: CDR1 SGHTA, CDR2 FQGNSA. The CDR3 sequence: CASSFSVADNEQFF. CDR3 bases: TGTGCCAGCAGCTTCTCGGTAGCTGACAATGAGCAGTTCTTC.

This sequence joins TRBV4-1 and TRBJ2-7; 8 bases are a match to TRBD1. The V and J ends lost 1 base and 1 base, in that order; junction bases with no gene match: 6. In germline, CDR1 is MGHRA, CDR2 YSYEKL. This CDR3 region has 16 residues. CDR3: CASSQVRTGTSYEQYF. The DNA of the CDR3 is TGCGCCAGCAGCCAAGTCAGGACAGGGACATCCTACGAGCAGTACTTC.

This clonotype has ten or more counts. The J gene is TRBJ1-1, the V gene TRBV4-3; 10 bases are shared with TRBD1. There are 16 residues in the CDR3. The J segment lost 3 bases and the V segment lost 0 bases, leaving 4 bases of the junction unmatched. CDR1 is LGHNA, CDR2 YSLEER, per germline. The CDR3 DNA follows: TGCGCCAGCAGCCAAGACCCCGGGACAGGGGACACTGAAGCTTTCTTT. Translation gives CASSQDPGTGDTEAFF.

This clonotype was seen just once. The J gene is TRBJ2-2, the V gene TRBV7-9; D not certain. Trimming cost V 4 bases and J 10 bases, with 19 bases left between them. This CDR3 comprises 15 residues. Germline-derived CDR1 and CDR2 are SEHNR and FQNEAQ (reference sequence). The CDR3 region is CASSSTTNSAAELFF. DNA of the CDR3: TGTGCCAGCAGCTCTACTACTAACAGCGCCGCGGAGCTGTTTTTT.

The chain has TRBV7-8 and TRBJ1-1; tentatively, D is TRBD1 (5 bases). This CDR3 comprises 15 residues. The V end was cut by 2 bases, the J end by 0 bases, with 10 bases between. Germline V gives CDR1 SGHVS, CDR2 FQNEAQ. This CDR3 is CASSLQTVMNTEAFF. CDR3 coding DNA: TGTGCCAGCAGCTTACAGACAGTTATGAACACTGAAGCTTTCTTT.

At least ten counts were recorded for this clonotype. Here the CDR3 reads CAAGGGANYGYTF. The CDR3 nucleotides are TGTGCCGCTGGCGGTGGAGCTAACTATGGCTACACCTTC. The chain has TRBV5-5 and TRBJ1-2; D gene uncertain. The V end lost 10 bases, the J end lost 0 bases, and 13 bases lay between the germline ends. CDR1 SGHKS and CDR2 YYEKEE come from the germline V gene (reference sequence). This CDR3 has 13 residues.

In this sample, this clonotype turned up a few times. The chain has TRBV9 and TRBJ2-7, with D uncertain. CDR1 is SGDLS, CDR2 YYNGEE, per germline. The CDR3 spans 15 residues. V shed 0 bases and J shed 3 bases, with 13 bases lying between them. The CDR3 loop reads CASSVAVGSFYEQYF. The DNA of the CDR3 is TGTGCCAGCAGCGTAGCTGTCGGCAGCTTCTACGAGCAGTACTTC.

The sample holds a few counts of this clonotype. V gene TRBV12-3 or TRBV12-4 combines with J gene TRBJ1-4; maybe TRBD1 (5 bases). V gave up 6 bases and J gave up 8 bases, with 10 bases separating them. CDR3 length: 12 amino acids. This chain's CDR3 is CASSRGGEKLFF. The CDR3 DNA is TGTGCCAGCAGCCGGGGGGGAGAAAAACTGTTTTTT.

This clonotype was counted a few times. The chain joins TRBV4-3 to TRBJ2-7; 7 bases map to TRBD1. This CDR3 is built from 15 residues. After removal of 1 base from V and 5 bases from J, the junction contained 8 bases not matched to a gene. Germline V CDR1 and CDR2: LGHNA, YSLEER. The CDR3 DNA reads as TGCGCCAGCAGCCAAGGACAGGGTCGGCTCCACGAGCAGTACTTC. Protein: CASSQGQGRLHEQYF.

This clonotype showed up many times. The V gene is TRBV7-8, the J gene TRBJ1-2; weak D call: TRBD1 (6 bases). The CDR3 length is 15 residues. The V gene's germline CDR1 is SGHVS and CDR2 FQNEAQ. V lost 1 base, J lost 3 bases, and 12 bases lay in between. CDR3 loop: CASSLDRGADYGYTF. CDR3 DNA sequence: TGTGCCAGCAGCTTAGATCGGGGGGCGGACTATGGCTACACCTTC.

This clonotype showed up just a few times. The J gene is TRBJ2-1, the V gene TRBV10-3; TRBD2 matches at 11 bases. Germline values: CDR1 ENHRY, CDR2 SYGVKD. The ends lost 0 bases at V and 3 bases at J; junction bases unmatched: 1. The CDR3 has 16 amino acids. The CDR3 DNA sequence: TGTGCCATCAGTGAGTCGGGACTAGCGGACTACAATGAGCAGTTCTTC. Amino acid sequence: CAISESGLADYNEQFF.